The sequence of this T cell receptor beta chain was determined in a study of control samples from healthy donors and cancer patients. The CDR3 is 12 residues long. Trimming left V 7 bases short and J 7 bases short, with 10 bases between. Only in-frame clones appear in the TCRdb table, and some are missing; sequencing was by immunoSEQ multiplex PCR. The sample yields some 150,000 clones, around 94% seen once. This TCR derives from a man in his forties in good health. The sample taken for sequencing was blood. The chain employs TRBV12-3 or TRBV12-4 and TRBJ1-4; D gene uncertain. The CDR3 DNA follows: TGTGCCAGCAAAGGTACCGTTGAAAAACTGTTTTTT. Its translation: CASKGTVEKLFF.